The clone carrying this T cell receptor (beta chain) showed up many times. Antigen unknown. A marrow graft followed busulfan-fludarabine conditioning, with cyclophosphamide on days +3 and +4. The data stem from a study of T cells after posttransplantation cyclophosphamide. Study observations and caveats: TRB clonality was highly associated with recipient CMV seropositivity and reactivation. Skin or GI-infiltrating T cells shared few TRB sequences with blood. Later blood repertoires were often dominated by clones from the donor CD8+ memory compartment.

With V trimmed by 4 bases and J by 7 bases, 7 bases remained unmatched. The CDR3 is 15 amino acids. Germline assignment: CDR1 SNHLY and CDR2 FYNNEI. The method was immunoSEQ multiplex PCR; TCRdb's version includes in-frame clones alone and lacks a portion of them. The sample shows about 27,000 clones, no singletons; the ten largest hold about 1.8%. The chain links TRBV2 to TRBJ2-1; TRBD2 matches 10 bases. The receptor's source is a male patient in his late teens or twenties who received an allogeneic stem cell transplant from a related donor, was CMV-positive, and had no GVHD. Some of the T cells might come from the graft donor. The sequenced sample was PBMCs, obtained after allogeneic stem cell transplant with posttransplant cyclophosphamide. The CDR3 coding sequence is TGTGCCAGCAGTGCGAGCGGGGGGGCCGGGAATGAGCAGTTCTTC. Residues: CASSASGGAGNEQFF.